Sequencing of this TCR beta chain was carried out in a study of blood T cell repertoires in COVID-19. The overall study: Spain, Italy and the United States supplied samples that represented acute and convalescent COVID-19. From T cells, B-cell-depleted T cells, or PBMCs came the material, which was cDNA or gDNA.

In the original workflow: Estimation of nucleated cell counts was performed using reference gene primer amplification. The assay was immunoSEQ multiplex PCR, and TCRdb's table has in-frame clones only and misses some. V and J calls and clone size come straight from that table; D and trimming were deduced from the DNA. The sample carries about 83,000 clones, approximately 85% recorded once. CDR1 LNHDA and CDR2 SQIVND come from the germline V gene (reference sequence). Trimming cost V 9 bases and J 2 bases, with 13 bases left between them. The CDR3 loop spans 13 amino acids. This clone has more than one count but fewer than ten.

Sample: peripheral blood. The rearrangement joins TRBV19 to TRBJ1-2; D ambiguous. This clonotype was obtained from a man in his forties or fifties with active COVID-19. CDR3 sequence reads: CARKRRSNYGYTF. Written as DNA, the CDR3 is TGTGCCAGAAAGCGGAGATCCAACTATGGCTACACCTTC.